This TCR beta chain was documented in a study of blood T cell repertoires in COVID-19. This clone was counted only a few times. Sequencing used immunoSEQ multiplex PCR; TCRdb keeps in-frame clones, though not all of them. The sample contains about 150,000 clones, around 85% of which appear only once. The CDR3 runs 16 residues. Germline CDR1 is WSHSY and CDR2 is SAAADI. V gave up 2 bases and J gave up 0 bases; unmatched junction bases: 5. The gene calls are TRBV10-2 and TRBJ2-3; 7 nucleotides line up with TRBD2. The sequencing input was peripheral blood. The clonotype comes from a man in his sixties or seventies with acute or convalescent COVID-19. The chain's CDR3 is CASSENPSGSTDTQYF. In nucleotides, the CDR3 is TGCGCCAGCAGTGAGAATCCTAGCGGTAGCACAGATACGCAGTATTTT.